This T cell receptor (beta chain) originates from a study of CD8 T cells in ankylosing spondylitis. Overall study results and limits: Existing reports had already noted some motif variants in reactive arthritis synovial fluid and blood.

There are 15 residues in the CDR3. Germline V gene data show CDR1 as DFQATT and CDR2 as SNEGSKA (reference sequence). V lost 0 bases to trimming and J lost 4 bases, with 15 bases between them. TCRdb re-called the 5' RACE reads through MiXCR, storing one row per CDR3 protein. The sample holds under 250,000 distinct CDR3 sequences, under 35% seen once. In regard to this clonotype: What it binds is not known.

The chain couples TRBV20-1 to TRBJ1-1; D is ambiguous. This TCR derives from a male donor with ankylosing spondylitis or in good health (not recorded which). The source material was blood, either unsorted or a sorted T cell fraction (not recorded which). In DNA, the CDR3 is TGCAGTGCTAGAGATGCTGAGGGAACGGGCACTGAAGCTTTCTTT. Its protein is CSARDAEGTGTEAFF.